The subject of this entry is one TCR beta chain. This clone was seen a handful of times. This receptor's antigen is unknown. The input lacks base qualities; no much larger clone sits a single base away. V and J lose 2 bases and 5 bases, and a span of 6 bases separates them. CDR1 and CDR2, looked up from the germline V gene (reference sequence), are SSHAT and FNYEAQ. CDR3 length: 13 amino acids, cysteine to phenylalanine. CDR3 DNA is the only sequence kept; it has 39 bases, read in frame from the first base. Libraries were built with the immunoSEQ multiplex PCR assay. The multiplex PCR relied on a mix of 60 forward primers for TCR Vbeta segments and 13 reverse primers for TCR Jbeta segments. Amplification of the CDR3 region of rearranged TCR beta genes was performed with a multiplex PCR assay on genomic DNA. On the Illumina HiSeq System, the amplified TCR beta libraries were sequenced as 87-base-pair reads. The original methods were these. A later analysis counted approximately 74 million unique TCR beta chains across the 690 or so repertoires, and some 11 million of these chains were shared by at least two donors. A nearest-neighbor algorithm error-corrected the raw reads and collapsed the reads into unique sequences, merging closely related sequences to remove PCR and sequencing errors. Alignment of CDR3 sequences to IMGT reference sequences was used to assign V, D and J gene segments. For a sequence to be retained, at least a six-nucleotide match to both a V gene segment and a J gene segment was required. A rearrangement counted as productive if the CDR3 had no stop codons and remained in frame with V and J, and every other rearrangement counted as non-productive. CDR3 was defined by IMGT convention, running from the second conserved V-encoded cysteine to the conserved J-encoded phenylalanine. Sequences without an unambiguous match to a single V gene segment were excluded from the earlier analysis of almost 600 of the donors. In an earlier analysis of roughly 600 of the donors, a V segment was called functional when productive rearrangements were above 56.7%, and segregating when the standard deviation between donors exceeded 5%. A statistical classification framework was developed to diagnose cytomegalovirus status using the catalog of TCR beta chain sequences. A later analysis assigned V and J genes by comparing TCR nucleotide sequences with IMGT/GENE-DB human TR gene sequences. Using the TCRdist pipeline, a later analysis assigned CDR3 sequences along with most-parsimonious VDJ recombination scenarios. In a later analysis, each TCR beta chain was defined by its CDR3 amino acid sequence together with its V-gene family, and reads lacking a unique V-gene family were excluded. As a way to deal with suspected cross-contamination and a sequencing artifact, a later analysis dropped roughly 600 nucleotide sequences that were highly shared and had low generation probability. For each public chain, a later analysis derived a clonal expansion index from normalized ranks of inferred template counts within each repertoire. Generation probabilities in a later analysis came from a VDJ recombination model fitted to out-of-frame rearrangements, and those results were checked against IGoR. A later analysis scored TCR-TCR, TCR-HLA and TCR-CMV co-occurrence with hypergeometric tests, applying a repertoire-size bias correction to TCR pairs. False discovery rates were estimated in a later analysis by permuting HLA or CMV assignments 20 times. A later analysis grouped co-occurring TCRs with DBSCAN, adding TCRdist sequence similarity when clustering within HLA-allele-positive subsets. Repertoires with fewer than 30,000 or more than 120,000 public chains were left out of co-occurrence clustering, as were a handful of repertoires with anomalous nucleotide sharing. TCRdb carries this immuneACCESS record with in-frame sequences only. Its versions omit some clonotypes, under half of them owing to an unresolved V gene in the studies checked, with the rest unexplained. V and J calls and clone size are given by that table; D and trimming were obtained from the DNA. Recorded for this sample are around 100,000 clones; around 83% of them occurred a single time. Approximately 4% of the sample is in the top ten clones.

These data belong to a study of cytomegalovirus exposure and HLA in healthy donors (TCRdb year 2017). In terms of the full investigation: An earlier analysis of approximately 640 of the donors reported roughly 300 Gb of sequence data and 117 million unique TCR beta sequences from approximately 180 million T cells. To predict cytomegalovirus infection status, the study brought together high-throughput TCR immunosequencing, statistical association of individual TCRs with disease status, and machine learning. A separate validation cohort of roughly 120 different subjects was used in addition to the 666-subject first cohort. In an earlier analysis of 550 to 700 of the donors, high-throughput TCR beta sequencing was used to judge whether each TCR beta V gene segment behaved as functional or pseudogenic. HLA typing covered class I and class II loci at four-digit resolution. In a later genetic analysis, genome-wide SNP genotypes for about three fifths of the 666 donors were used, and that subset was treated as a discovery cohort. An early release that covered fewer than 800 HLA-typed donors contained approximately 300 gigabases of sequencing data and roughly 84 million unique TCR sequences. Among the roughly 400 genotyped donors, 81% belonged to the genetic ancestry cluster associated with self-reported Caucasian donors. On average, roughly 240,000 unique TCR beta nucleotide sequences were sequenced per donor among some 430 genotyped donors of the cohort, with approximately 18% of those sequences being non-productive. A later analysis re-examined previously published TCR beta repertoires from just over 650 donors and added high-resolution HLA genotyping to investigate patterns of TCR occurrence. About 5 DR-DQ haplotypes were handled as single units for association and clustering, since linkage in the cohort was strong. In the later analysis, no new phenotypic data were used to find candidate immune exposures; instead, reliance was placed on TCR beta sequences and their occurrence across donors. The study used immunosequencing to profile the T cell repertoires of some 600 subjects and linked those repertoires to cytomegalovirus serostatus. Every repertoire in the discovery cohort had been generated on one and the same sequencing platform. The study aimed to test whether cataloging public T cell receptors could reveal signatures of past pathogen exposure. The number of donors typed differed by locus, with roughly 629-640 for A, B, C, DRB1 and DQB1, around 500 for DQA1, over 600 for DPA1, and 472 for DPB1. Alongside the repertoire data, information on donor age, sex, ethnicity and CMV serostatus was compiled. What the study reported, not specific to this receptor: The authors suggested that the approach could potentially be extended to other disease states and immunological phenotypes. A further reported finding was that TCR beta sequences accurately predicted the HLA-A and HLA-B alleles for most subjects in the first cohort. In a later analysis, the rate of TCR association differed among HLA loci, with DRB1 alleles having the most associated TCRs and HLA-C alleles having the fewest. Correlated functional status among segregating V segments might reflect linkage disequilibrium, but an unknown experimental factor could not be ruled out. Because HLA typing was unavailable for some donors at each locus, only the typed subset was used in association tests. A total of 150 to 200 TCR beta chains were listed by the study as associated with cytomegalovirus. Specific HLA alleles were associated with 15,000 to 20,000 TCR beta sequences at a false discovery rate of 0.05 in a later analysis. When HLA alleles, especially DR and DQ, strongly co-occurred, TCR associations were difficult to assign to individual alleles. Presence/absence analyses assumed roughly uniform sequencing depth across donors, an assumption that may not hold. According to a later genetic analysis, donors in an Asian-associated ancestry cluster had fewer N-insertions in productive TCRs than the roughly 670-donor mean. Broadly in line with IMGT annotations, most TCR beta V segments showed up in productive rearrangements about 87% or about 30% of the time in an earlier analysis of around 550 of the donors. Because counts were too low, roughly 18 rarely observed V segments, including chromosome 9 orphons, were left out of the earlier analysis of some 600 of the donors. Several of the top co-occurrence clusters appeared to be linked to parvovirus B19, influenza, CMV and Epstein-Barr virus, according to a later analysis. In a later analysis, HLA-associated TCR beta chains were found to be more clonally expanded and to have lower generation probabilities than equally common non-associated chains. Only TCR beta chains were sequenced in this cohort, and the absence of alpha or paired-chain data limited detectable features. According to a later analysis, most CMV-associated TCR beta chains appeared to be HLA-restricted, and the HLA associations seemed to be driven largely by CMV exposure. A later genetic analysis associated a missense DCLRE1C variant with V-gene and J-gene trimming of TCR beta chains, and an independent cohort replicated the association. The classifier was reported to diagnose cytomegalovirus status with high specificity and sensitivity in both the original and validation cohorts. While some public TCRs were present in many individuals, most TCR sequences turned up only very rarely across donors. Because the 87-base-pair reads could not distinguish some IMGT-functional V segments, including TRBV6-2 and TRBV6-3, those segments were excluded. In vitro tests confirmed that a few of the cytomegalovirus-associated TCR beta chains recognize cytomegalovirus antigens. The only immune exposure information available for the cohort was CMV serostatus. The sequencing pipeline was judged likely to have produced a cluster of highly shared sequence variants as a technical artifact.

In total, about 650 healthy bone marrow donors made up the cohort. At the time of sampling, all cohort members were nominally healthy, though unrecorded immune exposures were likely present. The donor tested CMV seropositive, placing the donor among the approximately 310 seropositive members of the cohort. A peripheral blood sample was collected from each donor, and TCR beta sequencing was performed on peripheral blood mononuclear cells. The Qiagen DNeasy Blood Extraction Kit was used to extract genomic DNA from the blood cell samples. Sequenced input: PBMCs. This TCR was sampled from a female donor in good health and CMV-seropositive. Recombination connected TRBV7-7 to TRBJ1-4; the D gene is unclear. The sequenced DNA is TGTGCCAGCAGCTTAAACAGAAATGAAAAACTGTTTTTT. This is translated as CASSLNRNEKLFF.